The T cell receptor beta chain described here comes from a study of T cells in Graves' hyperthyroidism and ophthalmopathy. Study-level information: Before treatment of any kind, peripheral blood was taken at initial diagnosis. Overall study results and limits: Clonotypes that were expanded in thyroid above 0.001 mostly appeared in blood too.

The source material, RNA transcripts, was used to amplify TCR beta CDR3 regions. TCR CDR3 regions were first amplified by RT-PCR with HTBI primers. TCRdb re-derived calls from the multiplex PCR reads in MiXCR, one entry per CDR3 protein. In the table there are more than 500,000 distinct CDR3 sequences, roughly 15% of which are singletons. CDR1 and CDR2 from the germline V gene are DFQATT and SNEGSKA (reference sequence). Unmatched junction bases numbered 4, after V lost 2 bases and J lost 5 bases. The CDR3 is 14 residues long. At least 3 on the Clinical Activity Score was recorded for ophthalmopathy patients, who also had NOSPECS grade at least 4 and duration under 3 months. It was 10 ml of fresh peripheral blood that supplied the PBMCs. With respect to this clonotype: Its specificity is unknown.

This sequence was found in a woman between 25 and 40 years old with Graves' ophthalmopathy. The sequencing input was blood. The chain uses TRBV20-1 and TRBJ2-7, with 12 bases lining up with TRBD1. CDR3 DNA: TGCAGTGCTAGATCGGGACAGGGGGCGAACGAGCAGTACTTC. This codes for CSARSGQGANEQYF.